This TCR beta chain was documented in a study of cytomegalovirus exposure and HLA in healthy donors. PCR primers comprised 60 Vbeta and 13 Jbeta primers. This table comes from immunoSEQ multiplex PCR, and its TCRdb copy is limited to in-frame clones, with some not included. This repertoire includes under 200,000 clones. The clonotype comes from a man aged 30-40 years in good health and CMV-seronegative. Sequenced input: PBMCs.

The DNA for the CDR3 is TGTGCCAGCTCACCAGGTAGCGGGAGGGTGGTCGAGCAGTACTTC. Protein sequence: CASSPGSGRVVEQYF. J is TRBJ2-7 and V is TRBV18; 11 bases map to TRBD2. The germline CDR1 and CDR2 sequences are KGHSH and LQKENI. CDR3 length equals 15 residues. V gave up 2 bases and J gave up 6 bases; unmatched junction bases: 6. The full variable domain, rest sourced from reference TRBV18 and TRBJ2-7, is NAGVMQNPRHLVRRRGQEARLRCSPMKGHSHVYWYRQLPEEGLKFMVYLQKENIIDESGMPKERFSAEFPKEGPSILRIQQVVRGDSAAYFCASSPGSGRVVEQYFGPGTRLTVT.